The TCR beta chain under discussion was sequenced for a study of Graves' ophthalmopathy and Graves' hyperthyroidism. Amplification of the TCR beta CDR3 regions used RNA transcripts (as template). HTBI primers were employed in first-round RT-PCR, then a second-round multiplex PCR followed. One entry per CDR3 protein results from TCRdb running MiXCR on the multiplex PCR reads. The table shows over a million distinct CDR3 sequences, with 35% to 40% occurring only once. Sequenced sample: peripheral blood or thyroid tissue (not recorded which). This receptor was identified in an adult man with Graves' hyperthyroidism.

CDR3 sequence: CASSLASPEQYF. The DNA of the CDR3 is TGTGCCAGCAGTTTAGCTAGTCCCGAGCAGTACTTC. The chain links TRBV12-3 or TRBV12-4 to TRBJ2-7, with D uncertain. Trimming stripped 0 bases from V and 6 bases from J, with 6 bases between. The CDR3 contains 12 residues.